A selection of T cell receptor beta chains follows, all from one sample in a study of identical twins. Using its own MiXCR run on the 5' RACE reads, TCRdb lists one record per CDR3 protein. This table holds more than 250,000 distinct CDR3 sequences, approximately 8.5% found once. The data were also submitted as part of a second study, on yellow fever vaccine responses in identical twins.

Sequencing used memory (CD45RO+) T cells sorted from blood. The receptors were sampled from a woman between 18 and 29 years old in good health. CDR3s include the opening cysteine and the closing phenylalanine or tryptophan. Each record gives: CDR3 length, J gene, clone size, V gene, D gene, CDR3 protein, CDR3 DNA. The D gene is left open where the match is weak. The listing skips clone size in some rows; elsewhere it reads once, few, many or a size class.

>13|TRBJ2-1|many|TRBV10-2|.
CASSVDSPREQFF
TGCGCCAGCAGTGTGGATAGCCCGAGGGAGCAGTTCTTC
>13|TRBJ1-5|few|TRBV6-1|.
CASKGGQFGPQHF
TGTGCCAGCAAGGGGGGGCAATTTGGGCCCCAGCATTTT
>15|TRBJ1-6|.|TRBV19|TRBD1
CASRVTGGSNSPLHF
TGTGCCAGTAGAGTGACAGGGGGTTCAAATTCACCCCTCCACTTT
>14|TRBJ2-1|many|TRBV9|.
CASSATGTWDEQFF
TGTGCCAGCAGCGCAACCGGGACTTGGGATGAGCAGTTCTTC
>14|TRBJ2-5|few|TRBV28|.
CASSFGANQETQYF
TGTGCCAGCAGTTTTGGGGCAAATCAAGAGACCCAGTACTTC
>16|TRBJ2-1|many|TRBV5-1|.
CASSFAQVASYNEQFF
TGCGCCAGCAGCTTCGCCCAGGTGGCCTCCTACAATGAGCAGTTCTTC
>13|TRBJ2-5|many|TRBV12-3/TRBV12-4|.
CASSFTAQETQYF
TGTGCCAGCAGTTTCACCGCACAAGAGACCCAGTACTTC
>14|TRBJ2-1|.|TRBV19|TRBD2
CASIPGGSGNEQFF
TGTGCCAGTATACCCGGGGGGAGCGGCAATGAGCAGTTCTTC
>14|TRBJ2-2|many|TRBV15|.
CATSNQGNTGELFF
TGTGCCACCAGCAACCAGGGGAACACCGGGGAGCTGTTTTTT
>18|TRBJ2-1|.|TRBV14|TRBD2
CASSQEGPGTSGYNEQFF
TGTGCCAGCAGCCAAGAGGGACCCGGGACTAGCGGATACAATGAGCAGTTCTTC
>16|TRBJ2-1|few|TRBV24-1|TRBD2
CATSESLAGGRSEQFF
TGTGCCACCAGTGAGTCGTTAGCGGGAGGGAGGAGTGAGCAGTTCTTC
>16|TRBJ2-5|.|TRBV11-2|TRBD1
CASSSKTTGVWETQYF
TGTGCCAGCAGCTCGAAAACCACAGGGGTCTGGGAGACCCAGTACTTC
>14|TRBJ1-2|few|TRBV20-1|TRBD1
CSAATGWDRGGYTF
TGCAGTGCCGCAACCGGATGGGACAGGGGCGGCTACACCTTC
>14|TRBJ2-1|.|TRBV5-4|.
CASSLGRAVNEQFF
TGTGCCAGCAGCTTGGGTAGGGCCGTGAATGAGCAGTTCTTC
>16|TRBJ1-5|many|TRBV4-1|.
CASSQDGGFGNQPQHF
TGCGCCAGCAGCCAAGATGGGGGTTTTGGCAATCAGCCCCAGCATTTT
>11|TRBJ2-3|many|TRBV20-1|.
CSARVPPAQYF
TGCAGTGCTAGGGTTCCTCCAGCGCAGTATTTT
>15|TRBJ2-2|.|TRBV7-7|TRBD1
CASSFARGQAGELFF
TGTGCCAGCAGCTTTGCCAGGGGGCAGGCCGGGGAGCTGTTTTTT
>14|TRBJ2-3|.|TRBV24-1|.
CATSDLTSTDTQYF
TGTGCCACCAGTGATCTGACATCCACAGATACGCAGTATTTT
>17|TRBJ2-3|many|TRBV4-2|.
CASSQDGGRGSGDTQYF
TGTGCCAGCAGCCAAGACGGAGGTCGGGGGTCGGGAGATACGCAGTATTTT
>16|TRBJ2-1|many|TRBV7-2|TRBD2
CASSSFPGLAVNEQFF
TGTGCCAGCAGCTCCTTCCCGGGACTAGCTGTTAATGAGCAGTTCTTC
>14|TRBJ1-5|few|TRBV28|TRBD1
CASSPYRGIQPQHF
TGTGCCAGCAGTCCCTACAGGGGGATTCAGCCCCAGCATTTT
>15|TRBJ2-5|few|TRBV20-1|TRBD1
CSAAGGQGVGETQYF
TGCAGTGCCGCCGGGGGACAGGGGGTTGGAGAGACCCAGTACTTC
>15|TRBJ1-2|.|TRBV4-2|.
CASSQDQTLFYGYTF
TGTGCCAGCAGCCAAGATCAGACCTTATTCTATGGCTACACCTTC
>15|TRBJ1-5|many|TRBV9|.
CASSVGGHGGEPQHF
TGTGCCAGCAGCGTAGGGGGGCACGGCGGGGAGCCCCAGCATTTT
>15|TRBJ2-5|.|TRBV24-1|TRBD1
CATAVGQGALETQYF
TGTGCCACCGCGGTCGGACAGGGGGCCTTAGAGACCCAGTACTTC
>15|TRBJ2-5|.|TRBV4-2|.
CASSQGRQPKETQYF
TGTGCCAGCAGCCAAGGGCGGCAACCAAAAGAGACCCAGTACTTC
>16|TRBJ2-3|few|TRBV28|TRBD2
CASTLMGLAGADTQYF
TGTGCCAGCACCCTAATGGGACTAGCGGGGGCAGATACGCAGTATTTT
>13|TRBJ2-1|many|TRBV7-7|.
CASSRPPGTEQFF
TGTGCCAGCAGCAGACCCCCCGGCACTGAGCAGTTCTTC
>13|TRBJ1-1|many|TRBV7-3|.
CASSLMVNTEAFF
TGTGCCAGCAGCTTAATGGTGAACACTGAAGCTTTCTTT
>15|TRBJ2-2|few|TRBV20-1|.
CSANRVTVGTGELFF
TGCAGTGCTAATAGGGTGACAGTTGGCACCGGGGAGCTGTTTTTT
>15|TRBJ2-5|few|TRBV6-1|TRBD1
CASSEQGTAQETQYF
TGTGCCAGCAGTGAACAAGGGACAGCACAAGAGACCCAGTACTTC
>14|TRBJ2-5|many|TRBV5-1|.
CASSLWGTQETQYF
TGCGCCAGCAGCTTGTGGGGGACTCAAGAGACCCAGTACTTC
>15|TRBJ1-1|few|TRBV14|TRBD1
CASSRWTGLNTEAFF
TGTGCCAGCAGCCGCTGGACAGGGTTGAACACTGAAGCTTTCTTT
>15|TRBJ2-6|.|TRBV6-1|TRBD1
CASSEATGAANVLTF
TGTGCCAGCAGTGAAGCGACAGGGGCGGCCAACGTCCTGACTTTC
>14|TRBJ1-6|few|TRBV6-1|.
CASSETGIYSPLHF
TGTGCCAGCAGTGAAACTGGGATTTATTCACCCCTCCACTTT